What follows is one TCR beta chain and its context. Its target is unknown. Genes and germline come from the mouse. The read terminates 1 residue before the CDR3 end, so the remaining end is supplied by the germline J gene. This sample's time point: mouse harvest day 14 after allogeneic transplant. Mouse grafts combined 10^7 T-cell-depleted bone marrow cells with 10^6 splenic CD5+ T cells. B6 (H2b) cells into BALB/c (H2d) mice; tissues taken at day 7 or 14. The data stem from a study of tissue T cells after allogeneic stem cell transplantation. Study results and caveats: Shared clones across patients were few; motif clustering revealed tissue-specific shared signatures. The patient cohort was small and clinically heterogeneous, with limited sampling depth. Only a limited share of tissue TCRs appeared in blood or spleen.

Measured with immunoSEQ multiplex PCR; TCRdb has only the in-frame clones, and not every one. The table has over 7,500 clones, approximately 34% seen once. This CDR3 has 13 amino acids. CDR1 is KGHPV and CDR2 is FQNQEV in the germline V gene (reference sequence). V lost 7 bases, J lost 0 bases, and 7 bases lay in between. The sample was skin. The clonotype comes from a female BALB/c mouse given C57BL/6 T cells with graft-versus-host disease after an allogeneic hematopoietic cell transplant. V is TRBV26 and J is TRBJ1-3; D call uncertain. The CDR3 sequence: CASKGNSGNTLYF. Incomplete CDR3 DNA: TGTGCCAGCAAAGGGAATTCTGGAAATACGCTCTAT.